This T cell receptor (beta chain) was retrieved from a study of cytomegalovirus exposure and HLA in healthy donors. This clone was observed a few times. Its antigen is not identified. A multiplex PCR was run with 60 Vbeta primers and 13 Jbeta primers. The method was immunoSEQ multiplex PCR; TCRdb's version includes in-frame clones alone and lacks a portion of them. Of around 180,000 clones listed, 79% are singletons. Study-wide points: In a later analysis, at a false discovery rate of 0.05, under 20,000 TCR beta sequences matched HLA alleles.

CDR3 size: 14 residues. Germline CDR1 and CDR2: SGHNT and YYREEE (reference sequence). Unmatched junction bases numbered 1, after V lost 2 bases and J lost 1 base. The chain links TRBV5-4 to TRBJ1-1; TRBD1 matches at 8 bases. The source of this sequence is a woman aged 45-60 years in good health and CMV-seronegative. Sample: PBMCs. CDR3 coding DNA: TGTGCCAGCAGCTTACAGGGGGGGAACACTGAAGCTTTCTTT. Protein sequence: CASSLQGGNTEAFF.